Each of the 20 T cell receptor beta chains below was sequenced from the same sample in a study of technical replicates of blood from a handful of donors. Clones were read by immunoSEQ multiplex PCR, and TCRdb kept only the in-frame ones, dropping some. The repertoire holds 65,000 to 95,000 clones, around 94% seen once, with about 0.4% in the top ten. Material: T cells isolated from PBMCs. The receptors here all came from a human donor in good health.

This clone occurred once. The V and J genes are TRBV4-3 and TRBJ2-3; 9 nucleotides align to TRBD1. J was trimmed by 4 bases and V by 2 bases; bases with no gene match: 4. Germline CDR1 reads LGHNA; CDR2 reads YSLEER. This CDR3 comprises 15 residues. In DNA form, the CDR3 reads TGCGCCAGCAGCCAACGGGACAGGGAGGCAGATACGCAGTATTTT. It encodes CASSQRDREADTQYF.

The V and J genes are TRBV27 and TRBJ2-7; 13 nucleotides agree with TRBD2. The CDR3 is made up of 16 amino acids. The germline V gene has CDR1 MNHEY and CDR2 SMNVEV (reference sequence). V lost 4 bases, J lost 7 bases, and 10 bases stayed unmatched. Here the CDR3 reads CASSSLTSGGTWEQYF. The DNA of the CDR3 is TGTGCCAGCAGTTCCCTGACTAGCGGGGGGACTTGGGAGCAGTACTTC.

The rearrangement links TRBV6-1 to TRBJ1-1; D gene unclear. CDR1 and CDR2 from the germline V gene are MNHNS and SASEGT. The V end was cut by 2 bases, the J end by 0 bases, with 7 bases between. The CDR3 runs 14 residues. The CDR3, as DNA: TGTGCCAGCAGTGAAAAGGCGGTGAACACTGAAGCTTTCTTT. This encodes CASSEKAVNTEAFF.

V is TRBV28 and J is TRBJ1-5; D is ambiguous. Deletions cut 1 base from V and 0 bases from J, with 7 bases between. CDR3 size: 15 residues. Germline V gene sequence: CDR1 MDHEN, CDR2 SYDVKM. This chain's CDR3 is CASSLSGASNQPQHF. DNA for the CDR3: TGTGCCAGCAGTTTATCAGGCGCTAGCAATCAGCCCCAGCATTTT.

The chain carries TRBV29-1 and TRBJ2-1; 11 bases are a match to TRBD2. The CDR3 totals 13 residues. The germline gives CDR1 SQVTM, CDR2 ANQGSEA. Trimming took 6 bases from V and 8 from J; bases not matched to a gene: 6. DNA for the CDR3: TGCAGCGTACTAGCGGGAGTGCAAGATGAGCAGTTCTTC. Protein sequence: CSVLAGVQDEQFF.

The V call is TRBV29-1, the J call TRBJ1-1; tentatively, D is TRBD1 (5 bases). Germline V CDR1 and CDR2: SQVTM, ANQGSEA. Trimming removed 7 bases from V and 1 base from J, with 10 bases in between. The CDR3 has 12 amino acids. The CDR3 reads CSAKDTNTEAFF. The CDR3 nucleotides are TGCAGCGCTAAGGACACGAACACTGAAGCTTTCTTT.

This chain joins TRBV19 and TRBJ2-1; the match to TRBD2 covers 10 bases. After removal of 3 bases from V and 3 bases from J, the junction contained 8 bases not matched to a gene. The length of the CDR3 is 17 residues. Germline-derived CDR1 and CDR2 are LNHDA and SQIVND (reference sequence). The CDR3 DNA follows: TGTGCCAGTAGTATGACGGGACTAGCGCGAGTCTACAATGAGCAGTTCTTC. This encodes CASSMTGLARVYNEQFF.

J is TRBJ2-1 and V is TRBV5-1, with 14 bases fitting TRBD2. CDR3 size: 16 residues. The germline gives CDR1 SGHRS, CDR2 YFSETQ. Losses at the gene ends were 0 bases for V and 8 bases for J; bases not matched to a gene: 4. The CDR3 nucleotides are TGCGCCAGCAGCTTGGGACTAGCGGGAGGGATGGATGAGCAGTTCTTC. It encodes CASSLGLAGGMDEQFF.

This sequence joins TRBV9 and TRBJ2-3; unclear D gene. V dropped 0 bases and J dropped 7 bases, with 12 bases sitting between them. This CDR3 spans 14 amino acids. CDR1 is SGDLS and CDR2 is YYNGEE in the germline V gene. The CDR3 DNA reads as TGTGCCAGCAGCGTAGGTGACTTGAGCTATACGCAGTATTTT. Amino acid sequence: CASSVGDLSYTQYF.

This clone was seen more than once but under ten times. J is TRBJ2-5 and V is TRBV10-3; TRBD2 is a possible D gene (6 bases). The CDR3 covers 12 residues. From germline, CDR1 is ENHRY and CDR2 SYGVKD. V was cut by 4 bases and J by 5 bases, with 8 bases left in between. CDR3 bases: TGTGCCATCAGTGCGGGGGAGGAGACCCAGTACTTC. Protein: CAISAGEETQYF.

The chain couples TRBV7-9 to TRBJ2-3, with 9 bases aligning to TRBD1. Per germline, CDR1 SEHNR and CDR2 FQNEAQ (reference sequence). The CDR3 spans 16 residues. Trimming took 1 base from V and 4 from J; bases not matched to a gene: 6. The CDR3 DNA reads as TGTGCCAGCAGCTTAGACAGGGGGCAAGGAGCAGATACGCAGTATTTT. Its translation: CASSLDRGQGADTQYF.

The J gene is TRBJ2-3, the V gene TRBV6-5; 11 bases fit TRBD1. V was pared by 8 bases and J by 7 bases, with 11 bases of the junction left unmatched. CDR1 and CDR2 (germline): MNHEY, SVGAGI. The CDR3 is 15 residues long. The DNA of the CDR3 is TGTGCCAGCTGCGGGCAGGGACAGGGGGTAAATACGCAGTATTTT. Translation gives CASCGQGQGVNTQYF.

This chain joins TRBV9 and TRBJ2-3; D is uncertain. This CDR3 has 12 residues. The germline V and J ends were trimmed by 0 bases and 11 bases, with 10 bases remaining between them. The germline V gene encodes CDR1 SGDLS and CDR2 YYNGEE. The CDR3 bases are TGTGCCAGCAGCGTAGAGGAGAACATGCAGTATTTT. Its translation: CASSVEENMQYF.

V gene TRBV6-6 combines with J gene TRBJ1-2; D is perhaps TRBD1 (6 bases). Germline V gene lookup returns CDR1 MNHNY and CDR2 SVGAGI (reference sequence). V shed 6 bases and J shed 4 bases, with 18 bases lying between them. The CDR3 covers 15 residues. CDR3 in DNA: TGTGCCAGCAGCTCGGACAGTCGACCTTTCTATGGCTACACCTTC. Amino acid sequence: CASSSDSRPFYGYTF.

This rearrangement joins TRBV6-1 to TRBJ2-2; TRBD1 agrees at 11 bases. Germline CDR1 MNHNS, CDR2 SASEGT. The CDR3 consists of 14 residues. V was clipped by 8 bases and J by 4 bases; unmatched bases: 3. CDR3 DNA: TGTGCCAGCGTCGGGACAGGGGGCACCGGGGAGCTGTTTTTT. It translates to CASVGTGGTGELFF.

The table lists this clone with a count of one. The J gene is TRBJ2-1, the V gene TRBV7-2; 9 nucleotides line up with TRBD2. The CDR3 has 15 residues. The V gene's germline CDR1 is SGHTA and CDR2 FQGNSA. Unmatched junction bases numbered 5, after V lost 4 bases and J lost 4 bases. The CDR3 loop reads CASSSPSGRYNEQFF. The CDR3 DNA reads TGTGCCAGCAGCTCCCCCAGCGGGAGGTACAATGAGCAGTTCTTC.

This CDR3 is CASSGTSYEQYF. Here the CDR3 DNA reads TGTGCCAGCAGCGGGACTAGCTACGAGCAGTACTTC. V and J are TRBV9 and TRBJ2-7; 7 positions agree with TRBD2. Germline V gene lookup returns CDR1 SGDLS and CDR2 YYNGEE. The CDR3 loop spans 12 amino acids. With V trimmed by 3 bases and J by 3 bases, 0 bases remained unmatched.

This sequence joins TRBV30 and TRBJ2-1, with 7 bases identical to TRBD2. With V trimmed by 0 bases and J by 5 bases, 1 base remained unmatched. Germline V gene lookup returns CDR1 GTSNPN and CDR2 SVGIG (reference sequence). This CDR3 contains 13 residues. DNA of the CDR3: TGTGCCTGGAGTGTGGGACTAAACAATGAGCAGTTCTTC. Translation: CAWSVGLNNEQFF.

This rearrangement joins TRBV19 to TRBJ1-2; D gene uncertain. The germline V gene has CDR1 LNHDA and CDR2 SQIVND (reference sequence). Trimming removed 5 bases from V and 7 bases from J, with 5 bases in between. The CDR3 covers 10 residues. The CDR3 DNA reads TGTGCCAGTAGTGGGCGTGGCTACACCTTC. Translated, it gives CASSGRGYTF. The full variable domain, completed using reference TRBV19 and TRBJ1-2, is DGGITQSPKYLFRKEGQNVTLSCEQNLNHDAMYWYRQDPGQGLRLIYYSQIVNDFQKGDIAEGYSVSREKKESFPLTVTSAQKNPTAFYLCASSGRGYTFGSGTRLTVV.

The chain links TRBV19 to TRBJ1-2, with 7 bases lining up with TRBD1. The germline gives CDR1 LNHDA, CDR2 SQIVND (reference sequence). The ends lost 5 bases at V and 3 bases at J; junction bases unmatched: 9. The CDR3 has 15 amino acids. The CDR3 here is CASSRLSGGYYGYTF. The CDR3 DNA is TGTGCCAGTAGTCGCTTGTCAGGGGGTTACTATGGCTACACCTTC.